Given below is one TCR beta chain in context. Its cognate antigen is unknown. Other nucleotide sequences in the sample specify the same CDR3. This sample stems from a study of shared clonotypes between healthy human individuals. General observations from the study: Researchers found naive subsets generally carried larger estimated richness than memory subsets.

V lost 3 bases, J lost 2 bases, and 3 bases stayed unmatched. The CDR3 consists of 15 residues. Germline assignment: CDR1 MNHNS and CDR2 SASEGT. Splitting of CD4+ cells produced CD45RA+ naive and CD45RA-negative memory subsets. Profiling relied on immunoSEQ multiplex PCR, and the TCRdb table lists in-frame clones only, not all of them. The table lists roughly 2.2 million clones, approximately 90% of them singletons, with around 0.4% in the top ten. The V call is TRBV6-1, the J call TRBJ2-2; 7 bases match TRBD1. Sequences were obtained from naive CD4+ T cells from PBMCs. As to subset: CD45RA+ positively selected. The TCR comes from a man aged 18 to 35 in good health. Some clones in this sample may be carry-over from other donors' samples. Written as DNA, the CDR3 is TGTGCCAGCAGTGACTGGGACAGCAACACCGGGGAGCTGTTTTTT. It encodes CASSDWDSNTGELFF.